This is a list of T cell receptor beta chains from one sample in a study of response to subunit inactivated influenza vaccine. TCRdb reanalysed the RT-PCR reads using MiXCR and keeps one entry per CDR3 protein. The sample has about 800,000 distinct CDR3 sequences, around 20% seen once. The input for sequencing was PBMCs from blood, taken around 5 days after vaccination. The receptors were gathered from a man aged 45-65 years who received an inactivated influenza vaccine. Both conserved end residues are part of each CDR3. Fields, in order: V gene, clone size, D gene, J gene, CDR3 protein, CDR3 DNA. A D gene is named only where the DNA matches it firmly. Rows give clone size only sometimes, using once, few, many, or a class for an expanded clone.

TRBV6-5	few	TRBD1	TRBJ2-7	CASSYATGGYEQYF	TGTGCCAGCAGTTACGCCACAGGGGGTTACGAGCAGTACTTC
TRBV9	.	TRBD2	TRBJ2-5	CASSVALREGQETQYF	TGTGCCAGCAGCGTAGCTCTGCGGGAGGGCCAAGAGACCCAGTACTTC
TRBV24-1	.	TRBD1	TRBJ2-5	CATSDSGTAQETQYF	TGTGCCACCAGTGATTCCGGGACAGCCCAAGAGACCCAGTACTTC
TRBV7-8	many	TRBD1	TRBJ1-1	CASSLGQGMDIEAFF	TGTGCCAGCAGCTTAGGACAGGGGATGGATATTGAAGCTTTCTTT
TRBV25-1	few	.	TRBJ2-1	CASSEPPNEQFF	TGTGCCAGCAGTGAACCCCCTAATGAGCAGTTCTTC
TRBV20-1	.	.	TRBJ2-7	CSARAGQNYEQYF	TGCAGTGCTAGAGCAGGACAAAACTACGAGCAGTACTTC
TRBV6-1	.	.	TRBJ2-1	CASTKSRATGNEQFF	TGTGCCAGCACCAAATCCAGGGCCACCGGGAATGAGCAGTTCTTC
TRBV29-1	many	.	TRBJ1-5	CSVADGNQPQHF	TGCAGCGTTGCCGATGGCAATCAGCCCCAGCATTTT
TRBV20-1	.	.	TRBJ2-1	CSATVKGGGSALNEQFF	TGCAGTGCTACCGTGAAAGGGGGCGGGAGTGCCCTCAATGAGCAGTTCTTC
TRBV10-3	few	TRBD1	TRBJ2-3	CAILPDRGTDTQYF	TGTGCCATCCTCCCAGACAGGGGTACAGATACGCAGTATTTT
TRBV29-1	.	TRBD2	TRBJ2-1	CSVFGKREKGNEQFF	TGCAGCGTTTTTGGGAAGCGGGAGAAGGGCAATGAGCAGTTCTTC
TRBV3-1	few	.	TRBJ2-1	CASSPYMGGSYNEQFF	TGTGCCAGCAGCCCTTATATGGGGGGCTCATACAATGAGCAGTTCTTC
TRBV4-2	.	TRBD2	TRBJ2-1	CASSQDGAGTSGHNEQFF	TGTGCCAGCAGCCAAGATGGGGCCGGGACTAGCGGGCACAATGAGCAGTTCTTC
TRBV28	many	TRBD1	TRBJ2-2	CASSSRDRSTGELFF	TGTGCCAGCAGCTCGCGGGACAGGTCCACCGGGGAGCTGTTTTTT
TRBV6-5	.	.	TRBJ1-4	CASSLTAPNEKLFF	TGTGCCAGCAGTTTGACGGCGCCTAATGAAAAACTGTTTTTT
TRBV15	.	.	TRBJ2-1	CATSRDRPYEQFF	TGTGCCACCAGCAGAGATCGACCCTATGAGCAGTTCTTC
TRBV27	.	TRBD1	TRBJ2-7	CASSTTGPPLYEQYF	TGTGCCAGCAGTACGACAGGGCCCCCTCTTTACGAGCAGTACTTC
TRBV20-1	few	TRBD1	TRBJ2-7	CSARSQRQGYEQYF	TGCAGTGCTCGATCCCAGAGACAGGGCTACGAGCAGTACTTC
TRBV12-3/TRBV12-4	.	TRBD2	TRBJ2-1	CASSVISGGADEQFF	TGTGCCAGCAGCGTCATTAGCGGGGGGGCGGATGAGCAGTTCTTC
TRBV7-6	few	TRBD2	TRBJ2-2	CASSYGLAGELFF	TGTGCCAGCAGCTACGGACTAGCCGGGGAGCTGTTTTTT
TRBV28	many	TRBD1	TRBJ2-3	CASSLNTGGVDTQYF	TGTGCCAGCAGTTTAAACACAGGGGGCGTAGATACGCAGTATTTT
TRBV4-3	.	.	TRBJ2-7	CASSQDQGKYEQYF	TGCGCCAGCAGCCAAGACCAGGGGAAGTACGAGCAGTACTTC
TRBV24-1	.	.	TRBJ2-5	CATSDPLQAPQETQYF	TGTGCCACCAGTGACCCCTTGCAGGCGCCCCAAGAGACCCAGTACTTC
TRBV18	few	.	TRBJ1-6	CASSPNSDSPLHF	TGTGCCAGCTCACCAAATTCGGACAGCCCACTCCACTTT